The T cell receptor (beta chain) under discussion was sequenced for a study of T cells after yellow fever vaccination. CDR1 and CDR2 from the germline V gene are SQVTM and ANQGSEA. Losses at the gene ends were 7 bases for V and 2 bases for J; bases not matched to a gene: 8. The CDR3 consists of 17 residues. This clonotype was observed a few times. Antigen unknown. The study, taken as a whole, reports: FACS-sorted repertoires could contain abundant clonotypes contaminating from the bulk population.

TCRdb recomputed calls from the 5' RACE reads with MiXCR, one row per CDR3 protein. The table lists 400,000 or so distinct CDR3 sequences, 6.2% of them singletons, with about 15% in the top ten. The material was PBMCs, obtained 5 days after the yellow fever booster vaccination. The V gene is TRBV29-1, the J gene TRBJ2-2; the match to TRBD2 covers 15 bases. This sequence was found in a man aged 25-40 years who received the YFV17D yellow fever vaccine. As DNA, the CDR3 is TGCAGCGCAGGAGGACTAGCGGGAGGGGTTAACACCGGGGAGCTGTTTTTT. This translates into CSAGGLAGGVNTGELFF.